This T cell receptor (beta chain) was captured by sequencing in a study of lymphopenia after photon versus proton radiotherapy. Some clones are missing from TCRdb's copy, which holds only in-frame ones; the method was immunoSEQ multiplex PCR. The sample has under 80,000 clones; around 88% are singletons. A word on this clone: Its target is not known.

Broader study findings: Only patients who died were analyzed for survival; proton advantage is unproven. Relative stability marked proton patients; photon patients lost diversity and naive cells. Post-nadir diversity loss with photons came from oligoclonal expansion, particularly CD8+ Temra cells. In patients who died, overall survival fell as post-nadir TCR diversity dropped more.

Trimming pared 5 bases from V and 1 base from J, leaving 10 bases between. This CDR3 is built from 14 residues. Germline CDR1 MNHNS, CDR2 SASEGT. Sample: peripheral blood, taken from a patient treated with photon-based radiotherapy. The chain joins TRBV6-1 to TRBJ2-3, with no clear D. This TCR came from a man between 35 and 55 years old with gastric cancer. The CDR3, as DNA: TGTGCCAGCAGTACACTGCAGGGCACAGATACGCAGTATTTT. It yields the protein CASSTLQGTDTQYF.